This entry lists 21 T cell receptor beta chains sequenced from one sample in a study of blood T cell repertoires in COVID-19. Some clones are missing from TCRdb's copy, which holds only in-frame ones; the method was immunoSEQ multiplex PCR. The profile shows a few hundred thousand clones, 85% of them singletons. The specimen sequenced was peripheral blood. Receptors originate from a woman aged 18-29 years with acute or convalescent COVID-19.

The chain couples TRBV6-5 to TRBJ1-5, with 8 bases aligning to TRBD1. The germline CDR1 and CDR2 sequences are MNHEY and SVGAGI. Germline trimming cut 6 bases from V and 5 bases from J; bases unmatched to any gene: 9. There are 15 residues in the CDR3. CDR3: CASRWDRYNDQPQHF. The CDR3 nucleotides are TGTGCCAGCAGATGGGACAGGTATAACGATCAGCCCCAGCATTTT.

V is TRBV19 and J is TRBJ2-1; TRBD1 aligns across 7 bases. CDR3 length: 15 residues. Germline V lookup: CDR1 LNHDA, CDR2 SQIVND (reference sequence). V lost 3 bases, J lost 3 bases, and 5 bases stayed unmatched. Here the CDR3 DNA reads TGTGCCAGTAGTATCGGGCAGGGGGACTACAATGAGCAGTTCTTC. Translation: CASSIGQGDYNEQFF. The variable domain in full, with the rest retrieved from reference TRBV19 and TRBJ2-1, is DGGITQSPKYLFRKEGQNVTLSCEQNLNHDAMYWYRQDPGQGLRLIYYSQIVNDFQKGDIAEGYSVSREKKESFPLTVTSAQKNPTAFYLCASSIGQGDYNEQFFGPGTRLTVL.

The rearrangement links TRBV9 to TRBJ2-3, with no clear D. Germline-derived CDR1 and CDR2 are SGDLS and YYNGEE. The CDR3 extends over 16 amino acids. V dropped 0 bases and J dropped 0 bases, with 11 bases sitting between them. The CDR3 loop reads CASSVVPAASTDTQYF. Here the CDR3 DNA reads TGTGCCAGCAGCGTAGTGCCTGCGGCTAGCACAGATACGCAGTATTTT.

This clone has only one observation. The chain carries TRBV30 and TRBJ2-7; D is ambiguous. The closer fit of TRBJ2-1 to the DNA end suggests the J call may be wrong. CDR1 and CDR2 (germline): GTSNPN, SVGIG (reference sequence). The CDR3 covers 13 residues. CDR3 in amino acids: CAWSWASNNEQFF. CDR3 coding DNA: TGTGCCTGGAGTTGGGCCAGTAACAATGAGCAGTTCTTC.

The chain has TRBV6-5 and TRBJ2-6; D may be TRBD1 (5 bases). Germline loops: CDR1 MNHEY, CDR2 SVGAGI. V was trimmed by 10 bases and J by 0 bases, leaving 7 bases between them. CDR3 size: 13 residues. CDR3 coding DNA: TGTGCCACAGACAGCTCTGGGGCCAACGTCCTGACTTTC. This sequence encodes CATDSSGANVLTF.

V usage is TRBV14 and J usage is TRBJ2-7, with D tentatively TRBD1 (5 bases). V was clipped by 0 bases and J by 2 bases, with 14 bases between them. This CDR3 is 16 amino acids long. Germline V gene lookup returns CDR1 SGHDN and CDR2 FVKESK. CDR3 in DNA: TGTGCCAGCAGCCAAGAAGCACAGGATTTAACCTACGAGCAGTACTTC. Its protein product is CASSQEAQDLTYEQYF.

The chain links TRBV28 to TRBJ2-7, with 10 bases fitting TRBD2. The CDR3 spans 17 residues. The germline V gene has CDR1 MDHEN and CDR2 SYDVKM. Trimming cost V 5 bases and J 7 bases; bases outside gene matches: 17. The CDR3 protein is CASSPPEGGAGGEEQYF. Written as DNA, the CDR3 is TGTGCCAGCAGTCCCCCGGAGGGGGGAGCGGGAGGGGAAGAGCAGTACTTC.

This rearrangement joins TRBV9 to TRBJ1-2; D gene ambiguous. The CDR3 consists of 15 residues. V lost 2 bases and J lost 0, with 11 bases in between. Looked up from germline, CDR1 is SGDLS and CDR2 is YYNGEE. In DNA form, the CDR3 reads TGTGCCAGCAGCGTTACTGTTGGTGCTAACTATGGCTACACCTTC. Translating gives CASSVTVGANYGYTF.

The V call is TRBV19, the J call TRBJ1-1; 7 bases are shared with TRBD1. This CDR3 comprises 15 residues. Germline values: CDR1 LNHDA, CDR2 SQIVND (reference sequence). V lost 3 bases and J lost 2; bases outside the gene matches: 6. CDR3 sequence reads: CASSIGNRGNTEAFF. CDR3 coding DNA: TGTGCCAGTAGTATCGGGAACAGGGGAAACACTGAAGCTTTCTTT.

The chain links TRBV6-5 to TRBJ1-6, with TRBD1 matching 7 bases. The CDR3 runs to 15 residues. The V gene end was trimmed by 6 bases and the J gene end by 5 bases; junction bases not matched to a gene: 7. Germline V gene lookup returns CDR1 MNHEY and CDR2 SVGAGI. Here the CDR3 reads CASRGSGTDNSPLHF. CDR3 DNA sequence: TGTGCCAGCAGGGGATCCGGGACAGATAATTCACCCCTCCACTTT.

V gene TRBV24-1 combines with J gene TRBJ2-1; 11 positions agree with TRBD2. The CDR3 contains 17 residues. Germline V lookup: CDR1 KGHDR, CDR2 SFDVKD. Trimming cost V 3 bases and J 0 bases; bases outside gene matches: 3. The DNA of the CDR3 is TGTGCCACCAGTGATCCGGGACTAGCGGTCTCCTACAATGAGCAGTTCTTC. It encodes CATSDPGLAVSYNEQFF.

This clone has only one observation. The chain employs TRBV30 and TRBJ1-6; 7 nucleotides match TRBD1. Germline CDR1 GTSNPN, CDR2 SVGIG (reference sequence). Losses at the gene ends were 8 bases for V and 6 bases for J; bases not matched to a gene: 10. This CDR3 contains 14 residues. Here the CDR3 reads CAVPRGQLNSPLHF. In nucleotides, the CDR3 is TGTGCCGTACCGAGGGGACAGCTTAATTCACCCCTCCACTTT.

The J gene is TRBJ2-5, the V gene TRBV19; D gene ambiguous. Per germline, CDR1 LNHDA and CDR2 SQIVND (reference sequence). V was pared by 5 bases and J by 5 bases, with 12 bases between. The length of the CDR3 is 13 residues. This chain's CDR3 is CASSVIVEETQYF. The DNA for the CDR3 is TGTGCCAGTAGTGTAATCGTCGAGGAGACCCAGTACTTC.

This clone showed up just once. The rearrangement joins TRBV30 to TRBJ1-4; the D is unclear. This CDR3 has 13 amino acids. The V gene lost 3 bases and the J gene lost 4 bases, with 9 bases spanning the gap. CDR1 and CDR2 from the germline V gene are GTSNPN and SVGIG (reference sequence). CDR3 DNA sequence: TGTGCCTGGAGGGGCGGACTTAATGAAAAACTGTTTTTT. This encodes CAWRGGLNEKLFF.

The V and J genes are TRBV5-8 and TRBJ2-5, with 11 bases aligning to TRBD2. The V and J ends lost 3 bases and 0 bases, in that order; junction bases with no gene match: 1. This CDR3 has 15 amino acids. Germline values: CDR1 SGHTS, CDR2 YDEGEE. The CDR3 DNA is TGTGCCAGCAGCTCGGGACTAGCGGACCAAGAGACCCAGTACTTC. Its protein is CASSSGLADQETQYF. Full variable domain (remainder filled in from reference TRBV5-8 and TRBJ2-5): EAGVTQSPTHLIKTRGQQATLRCSPISGHTSVYWYQQALGLGLQFLLWYDEGEERNRGNFPPRFSGRQFPNYSSELNVNALELEDSALYLCASSSGLADQETQYFGPGTRLLVL.

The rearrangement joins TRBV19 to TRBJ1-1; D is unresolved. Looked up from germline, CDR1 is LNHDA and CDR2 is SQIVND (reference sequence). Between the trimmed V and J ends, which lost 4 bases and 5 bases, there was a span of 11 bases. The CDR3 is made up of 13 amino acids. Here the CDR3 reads CASSTYKLTEAFF. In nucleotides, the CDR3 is TGTGCCAGTAGTACCTATAAGTTGACTGAAGCTTTCTTT.

The CDR3 sequence: CASSDPQESNQPQHF. CDR3 bases: TGTGCCAGCAGTGACCCGCAGGAAAGCAATCAGCCCCAGCATTTT. V and J are TRBV28 and TRBJ1-5; D gene ambiguous. The CDR3 has 15 amino acids. V was clipped by 5 bases and J by 1 base, with 12 bases between them. Germline assignment: CDR1 MDHEN and CDR2 SYDVKM.

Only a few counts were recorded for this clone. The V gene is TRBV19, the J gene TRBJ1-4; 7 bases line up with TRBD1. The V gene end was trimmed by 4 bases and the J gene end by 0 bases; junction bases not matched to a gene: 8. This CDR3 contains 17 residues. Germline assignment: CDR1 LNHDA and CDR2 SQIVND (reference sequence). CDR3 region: CASSNPGQYPTNEKLFF. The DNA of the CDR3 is TGTGCCAGTAGTAATCCGGGACAGTACCCAACTAATGAAAAACTGTTTTTT.

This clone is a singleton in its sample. Here the CDR3 DNA reads TGTGCCAGCAGCCCCCTGGGACAGCCCGCCCGAGAAAAACTGTTTTTT. Protein product: CASSPLGQPAREKLFF. The V gene is TRBV7-9, the J gene TRBJ1-4; 7 bases line up with TRBD1. V gave up 5 bases and J gave up 8 bases; unmatched junction bases: 14. CDR3 length equals 16 residues. CDR1 and CDR2 (germline): SEHNR, FQNEAQ (reference sequence).

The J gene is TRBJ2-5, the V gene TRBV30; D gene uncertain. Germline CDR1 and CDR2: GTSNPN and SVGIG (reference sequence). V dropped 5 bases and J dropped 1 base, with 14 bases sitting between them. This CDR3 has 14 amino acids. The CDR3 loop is CAWDNLFFQETQYF. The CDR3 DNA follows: TGTGCCTGGGACAACCTCTTCTTCCAAGAGACCCAGTACTTC.

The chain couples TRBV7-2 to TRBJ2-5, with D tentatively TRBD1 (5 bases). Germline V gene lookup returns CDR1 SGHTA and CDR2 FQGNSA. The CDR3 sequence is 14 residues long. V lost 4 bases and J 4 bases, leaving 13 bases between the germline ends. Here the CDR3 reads CASSYAGLGETQYF. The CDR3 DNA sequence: TGTGCCAGCAGCTATGCAGGGTTAGGAGAGACCCAGTACTTC. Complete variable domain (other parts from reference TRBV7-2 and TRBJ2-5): GAGVSQSPSNKVTEKGKDVELRCDPISGHTALYWYRQSLGQGLEFLIYFQGNSAPDKSGLPSDRFSAERTGGSVSTLTIQRTQQEDSAVYLCASSYAGLGETQYFGPGTRLLVL.